The 5 T cell receptor beta chains presented below share a single source sample, sequenced in a study of blood T cell repertoires in COVID-19. Assay: immunoSEQ multiplex PCR; the TCRdb copy retains only in-frame clones and omits some. Of roughly 200,000 clones listed, over 80% were seen once; the top ten hold 1.2%. Sample: PBMCs or T cells enriched from blood (not recorded which). Receptors originate from a man aged 30-40 years who had recovered from COVID-19.

The chain joins TRBV29-1 to TRBJ1-1, with 7 bases that match TRBD1. V was pared by 5 bases and J by 0 bases, with 6 bases of the junction left unmatched. There are 14 residues in the CDR3. From germline, CDR1 is SQVTM and CDR2 ANQGSEA. The CDR3 nucleotides read TGCAGCGTTTCAGGGACAGCTATGAACACTGAAGCTTTCTTT. Translation gives CSVSGTAMNTEAFF. The full variable domain, with the rest looked up from reference TRBV29-1 and TRBJ1-1, is SAVISQKPSRDICQRGTSLTIQCQVDSQVTMMFWYRQQPGQSLTLIATANQGSEATYESGFVIDKFPISRPNLTFSTLTVSNMSPEDSSIYLCSVSGTAMNTEAFFGQGTRLTVV.

The V call is TRBV11-2, the J call TRBJ2-1; possible D gene TRBD2, 6 bases. Germline lookup yields CDR1 SGHAT and CDR2 FQNNGV. CDR3 size: 13 residues. Deletions cut 5 bases from V and 10 bases from J, with 15 bases between. The CDR3 sequence: CASSIYIRGEQFF. CDR3 DNA sequence: TGTGCCAGCAGCATCTACATCCGGGGGGAGCAGTTCTTC.

The chain has TRBV5-1 and TRBJ2-3, with 7 bases identical to TRBD2. The V segment lost 0 bases and the J segment 2 bases; nucleotides outside the gene matches: 3. The germline gives CDR1 SGHRS, CDR2 YFSETQ. The length of the CDR3 is 15 residues. For the CDR3, the DNA is TGCGCCAGCAGCTTGGCAGCGGGACTCACAGATACGCAGTATTTT. Protein: CASSLAAGLTDTQYF.

This clone has a handful of counts. J is TRBJ2-7 and V is TRBV7-2, with TRBD2 identical over 9 bases. Germline assignment: CDR1 SGHTA and CDR2 FQGNSA. The CDR3 length is 15 residues. V was pared by 7 bases and J by 1 base, with 8 bases of the junction left unmatched. The CDR3 sequence: CASMGGGGGSYEQYF. The CDR3 DNA sequence: TGTGCCAGCATGGGCGGGGGGGGCGGGTCCTACGAGCAGTACTTC.

The gene calls are TRBV29-1 and TRBJ1-1; D is perhaps TRBD1 (5 bases). Germline loops: CDR1 SQVTM, CDR2 ANQGSEA. The CDR3 consists of 12 residues. Trimming left V 4 bases short and J 2 bases short, with 8 bases between. This chain's CDR3 is CSVATGNTEAFF. CDR3 DNA sequence: TGCAGCGTTGCTACAGGAAACACTGAAGCTTTCTTT.